Included here is one T cell receptor beta chain sequence, with context. These data are taken from a study of blood T cell repertoires in COVID-19. TCRdb's copy holds only in-frame clones and misses some; the assay was immunoSEQ multiplex PCR. The profile shows some 30,000 clones, 88% of them singletons. Germline V CDR1 and CDR2: SGHRS, YFSETQ. Between the trimmed V and J ends, which lost 7 bases and 4 bases, there was a span of 23 bases. The CDR3 is 17 amino acids. Input material: peripheral blood. V and J are TRBV5-1 and TRBJ2-2, with D perhaps TRBD2 (6 bases). The sequence derives from a human donor in a cohort sampled during active COVID-19. The CDR3 bases are TGCGCCAGCTCCTCCGACGGGACTCGGTCGTTCACCGGGGAGCTGTTTTTT. Translated: CASSSDGTRSFTGELFF.